This TCR beta chain was observed in a study of blood T cell repertoires in COVID-19. This CDR3 spans 13 amino acids. V dropped 10 bases and J dropped 4 bases, with 11 bases sitting between them. CDR1 is SGHTA, CDR2 FQGTGA, per germline. The assay was immunoSEQ multiplex PCR, and TCRdb's table has in-frame clones only and misses some. The sample has approximately 440,000 clones, about nine tenths seen once. The clonotype comes from a man aged 18 to 29 who had recovered from COVID-19. The J gene is TRBJ1-6, the V gene TRBV7-3; D may be TRBD1 (6 bases). The sample taken for sequencing was PBMCs or T cells enriched from blood (not recorded which). The DNA of the CDR3 is TGTGCCACAGGGACACTGTATAATTCACCCCTCCACTTT. Its translation: CATGTLYNSPLHF.